This is a list of T cell receptor beta chains from one sample in a study of blood T cells in healthy people across ages. MiXCR, run by TCRdb on the 5' RACE reads, gives a single entry per CDR3 protein. The repertoire includes around 800,000 distinct CDR3 sequences, roughly 24% of them detected once, and about 3% sits in the top ten. This sample was shared with a second study, whose subject was T cells of mothers and their children.

Sequencing was performed on blood. The receptors originated from a boy aged 5-17 years in good health. Each CDR3 is given with its conserved first and last residue. The D gene is left open where the match is weak. Only some rows state a clone size, as once, few, many or a class for expanded clones.

J	D	V	size	CDR3	DNA
TRBJ2-4	TRBD1	TRBV16	few	CASSHSDRESYF	TGTGCCAGCAGCCACTCCGACAGGGAGAGTTACTTC
TRBJ2-7	TRBD1	TRBV20-1	.	CSARDSAGGRYEQYF	TGCAGTGCTAGAGATTCTGCAGGGGGCCGCTACGAGCAGTACTTC
TRBJ2-5	TRBD2	TRBV29-1	many	CSVEGGRGGQETQYF	TGCAGCGTTGAAGGAGGAAGGGGAGGGCAAGAGACCCAGTACTTC
TRBJ2-7	.	TRBV11-2	.	CASSRGWGYEQYF	TGTGCCAGCAGCCGGGGGTGGGGGTACGAGCAGTACTTC
TRBJ2-4	.	TRBV12-5	.	CASGPSMGKNIQYF	TGTGCTAGTGGGCCCTCCATGGGCAAAAACATTCAGTACTTC
TRBJ2-7	.	TRBV7-9	.	CASSPEGGQSYEQYF	TGTGCCAGCAGCCCTGAGGGGGGCCAGTCCTACGAGCAGTACTTC
TRBJ1-1	.	TRBV5-4	few	CASSFNGFWVVSVDTEAFF	TGTGCCAGCAGCTTTAACGGATTTTGGGTAGTTTCAGTGGACACTGAAGCTTTCTTT
TRBJ1-2	.	TRBV24-1	few	CATSGGAYYGYTF	TGTGCCACCAGTGGTGGGGCTTACTATGGCTACACCTTC
TRBJ1-5	.	TRBV6-6	.	CASSYLGDQPQHF	TGTGCCAGCAGTTACTTGGGAGATCAGCCCCAGCATTTT
TRBJ2-1	.	TRBV7-3	.	CASSLGRGSPHNEQFF	TGTGCCAGCAGCTTGGGTCGGGGGTCTCCCCACAATGAGCAGTTCTTC